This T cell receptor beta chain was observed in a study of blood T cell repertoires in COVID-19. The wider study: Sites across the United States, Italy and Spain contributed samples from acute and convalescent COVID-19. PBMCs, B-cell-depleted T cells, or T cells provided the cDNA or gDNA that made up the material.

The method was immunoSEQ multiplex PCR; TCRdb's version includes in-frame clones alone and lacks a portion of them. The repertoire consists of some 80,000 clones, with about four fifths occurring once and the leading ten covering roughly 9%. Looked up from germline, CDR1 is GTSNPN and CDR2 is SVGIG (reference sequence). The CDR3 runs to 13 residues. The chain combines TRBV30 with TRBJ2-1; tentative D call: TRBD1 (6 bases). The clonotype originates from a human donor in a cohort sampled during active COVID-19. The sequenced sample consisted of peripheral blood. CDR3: CAGATGSYNEQFF. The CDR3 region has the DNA TGTGCGGGGGCGACGGGCTCCTACAATGAGCAGTTCTTC.